Listed below are T cell receptor beta chains from one sample, sequenced in a study of cytomegalovirus exposure and HLA in healthy donors. Assay: immunoSEQ multiplex PCR; the TCRdb copy retains only in-frame clones and omits some. Among fewer than 130,000 clones, roughly 80% were seen once, and the ten largest hold roughly 6%. The sample comprised PBMCs. The receptors come from a man aged 30 to 45 in good health and CMV-seropositive. Both conserved end residues are part of each CDR3. A D gene is named only where the DNA matches it firmly. Size tells how often a clone was seen (once, few, many) or the class of an expanded clone, and some rows leave it out.

- TRBJ1-2 15 - TRBV2 TGTGCCAGCAGTGAACTGGCAGGCGCCCTACATGGCTACACCTTC CASSELAGALHGYTF
- TRBJ1-1 14 - TRBV10-3 TGTGCCATCAGTGTTCTGTTAAAAACAACTGAAGCTTTCTTT CAISVLLKTTEAFF
TRBD2 TRBJ2-1 17 - TRBV18 TGTGCCAGCTCAAGAGTTGCCGGCGGGGGGGCATTAAATGAGCAGTTCTTC CASSRVAGGGALNEQFF
- TRBJ1-2 14 - TRBV7-9 TGTGCCAGCAGCTTATATCCGGGGGGACCGGGCTACACCTTC CASSLYPGGPGYTF
- TRBJ2-3 14 - TRBV10-2 TGCGCCAGCAGTTTGGGGAGCCTCACAGATACGCAGTATTTT CASSLGSLTDTQYF
- TRBJ2-2 16 many TRBV28 TGTGCCAGCAGCTCCCTCCTCGGGAAGGACACCGGGGAGCTGTTTTTT CASSSLLGKDTGELFF
- TRBJ1-2 12 - TRBV7-2 TGTGCCAGCAGCTTAATGGGGCGGGGGTACACCTTC CASSLMGRGYTF
TRBD1 TRBJ1-6 16 - TRBV5-5 TGTGCCAGCAGCCTCGGACAGGGGAGTCACAATTCACCCCTCCACTTT CASSLGQGSHNSPLHF
TRBD2 TRBJ2-1 13 - TRBV11-3 TGTGCCAGCGGACTAGATTCCTACAATGAGCAGTTCTTC CASGLDSYNEQFF
- TRBJ2-3 14 - TRBV7-9 TGTGCCAGCAGCTTATCTCGTTTCACAGATACGCAGTATTTT CASSLSRFTDTQYF
TRBD2 TRBJ2-7 16 - TRBV11-2 TGTGCCAGCAGCAACTCGGGCGGGGGGGCCGCCTACGAGCAGTACTTC CASSNSGGGAAYEQYF
TRBD1 TRBJ2-7 14 few TRBV5-1 TGCGCCAGCAGCCAATCGACAGGGGACTACGAGCAGTACTTC CASSQSTGDYEQYF
TRBD1 TRBJ1-2 16 many TRBV4-2 TGTGCCAGCAGCCCTGGACAGGGAGAATCTAACTATGGCTACACCTTC CASSPGQGESNYGYTF
- TRBJ1-1 14 medium-sized TRBV18 TGTGCCAGCTCACTTATCCCCTTTGACACTGAAGCTTTCTTT CASSLIPFDTEAFF
TRBD2 TRBJ2-1 18 - TRBV4-2 TGTGCCAGCAGCCCTACGTTTTCCGGGGGGGTGTCCTACAATGAGCAGTTCTTC CASSPTFSGGVSYNEQFF
- TRBJ1-2 12 - TRBV25-1 TGTGCCAGCAGTCGACAGGATAATGGCTACACCTTC CASSRQDNGYTF
- TRBJ1-2 15 once TRBV18 TGTGCCAGCTCTCCCGACAGCTTGTTTTCCGATGGCTACACCTTC CASSPDSLFSDGYTF
TRBD1 TRBJ2-5 15 - TRBV7-9 TGTGCCAGCAGCCCGGGACAGGGGGCTTCAGAGACCCAGTACTTC CASSPGQGASETQYF
- TRBJ2-2 13 - TRBV7-9 TGTGCCAGCAGCTTAGTTCTCTCCGGGGAGCTGTTTTTT CASSLVLSGELFF
- TRBJ1-2 14 - TRBV2 TGTGCCAGCAGTTATCTCCCTACCCAAGATGGCTACACCTTC CASSYLPTQDGYTF
TRBD2 TRBJ2-7 13 - TRBV19 TGTGCCAGTATGTCAGCGGGGGGCCGCGAGCAGTACTTC CASMSAGGREQYF
TRBD1 TRBJ1-1 15 few TRBV9 TGTGCCAGCAGCGCTGTATCGGGACAGGCAAAAAGAGCTTTCTTT CASSAVSGQAKRAFF
- TRBJ2-3 13 - TRBV19 TGTGCCAGTAGTATTAACAACGCAGATACGCAGTATTTT CASSINNADTQYF
- TRBJ2-3 14 - TRBV10-2 TGCGCCAGCAGCCAGAACCTGGGCCCAGATACGCAGTATTTT CASSQNLGPDTQYF
TRBD1 TRBJ1-1 17 few TRBV5-1 TGCGCCAGCAGCTTGGGGCCAGGGGGCGTAATGAACACTGAAGCTTTCTTT CASSLGPGGVMNTEAFF
TRBD2 TRBJ2-2 15 - TRBV19 TGTGCCAGTTCTAGCGGGGGGGCGGGAACCGGGGAGCTGTTTTTT CASSSGGAGTGELFF
TRBD2 TRBJ2-7 16 - TRBV9 TGTGCCAGCAGCGCGGACGTGGGCGGGGGAGTCTACGAGCAGTACTTC CASSADVGGGVYEQYF
- TRBJ2-6 19 - TRBV29-1 TGCAGCGTTGAAGATTCCGGCCTTAGATACACAGGGGGGGCCAACGTCCTGACTTTC CSVEDSGLRYTGGANVLTF
- TRBJ1-2 12 - TRBV2 TGTGCCAGCAGTGAGGGGGCGAGTGGCTACACCTTC CASSEGASGYTF